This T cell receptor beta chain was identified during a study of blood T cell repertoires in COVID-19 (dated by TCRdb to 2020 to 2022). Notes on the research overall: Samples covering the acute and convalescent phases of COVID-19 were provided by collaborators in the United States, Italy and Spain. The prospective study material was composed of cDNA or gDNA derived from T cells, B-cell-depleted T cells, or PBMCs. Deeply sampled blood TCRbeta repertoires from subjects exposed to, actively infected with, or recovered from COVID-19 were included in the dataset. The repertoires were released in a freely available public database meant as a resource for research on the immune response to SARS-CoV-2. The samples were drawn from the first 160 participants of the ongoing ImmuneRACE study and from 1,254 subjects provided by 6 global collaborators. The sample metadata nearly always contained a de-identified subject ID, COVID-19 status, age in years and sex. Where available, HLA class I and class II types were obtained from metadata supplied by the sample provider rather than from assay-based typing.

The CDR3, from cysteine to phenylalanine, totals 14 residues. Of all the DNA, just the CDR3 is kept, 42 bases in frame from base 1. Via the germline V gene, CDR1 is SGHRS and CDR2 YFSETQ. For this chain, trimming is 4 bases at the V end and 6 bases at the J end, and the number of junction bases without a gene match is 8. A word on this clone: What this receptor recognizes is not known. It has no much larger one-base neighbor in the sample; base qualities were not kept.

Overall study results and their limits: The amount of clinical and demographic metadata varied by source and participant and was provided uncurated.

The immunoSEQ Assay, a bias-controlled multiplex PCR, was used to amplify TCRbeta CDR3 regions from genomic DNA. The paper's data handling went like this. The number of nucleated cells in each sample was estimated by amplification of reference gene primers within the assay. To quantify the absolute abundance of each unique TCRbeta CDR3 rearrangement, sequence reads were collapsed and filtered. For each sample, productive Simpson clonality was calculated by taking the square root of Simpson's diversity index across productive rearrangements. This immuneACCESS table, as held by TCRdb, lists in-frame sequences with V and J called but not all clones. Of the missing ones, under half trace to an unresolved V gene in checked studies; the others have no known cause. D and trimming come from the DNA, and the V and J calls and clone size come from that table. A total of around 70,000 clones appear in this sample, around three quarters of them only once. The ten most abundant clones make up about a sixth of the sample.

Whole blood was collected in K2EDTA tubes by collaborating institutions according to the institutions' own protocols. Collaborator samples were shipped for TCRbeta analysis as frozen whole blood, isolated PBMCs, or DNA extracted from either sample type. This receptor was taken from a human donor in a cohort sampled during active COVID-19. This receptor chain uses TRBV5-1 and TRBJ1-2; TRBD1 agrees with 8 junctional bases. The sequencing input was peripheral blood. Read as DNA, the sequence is TGCGCCAGCAGCACACTGACAGGGGCCGATGGCTACACCTTC. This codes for CASSTLTGADGYTF.